This TCR beta chain is from a study of shared clonotypes between healthy human individuals. This clone was seen a single time. Assay runs were performed at deep level. Clones were sequenced by immunoSEQ multiplex PCR, and TCRdb holds only the in-frame ones, with some missing. This sample has roughly 1.5 million clones; 95% to 99% occur once, and the top ten carry roughly 0.45%. Sequences were obtained from naive CD4+ T cells sorted from blood. Subset in this sample: CD45RA+ positively selected. The clonotype originates from a man younger than 40 in good health.

The CDR3 is CASSQGTGELFF. The CDR3, as DNA: TGTGCCAGCAGCCAGGGCACCGGGGAGCTGTTTTTT. The chain has TRBV25-1 and TRBJ2-2; the D gene is possibly TRBD1 (5 bases). CDR1 MGHDK and CDR2 SYGVNS come from the germline V gene. CDR3 length: 12 residues. V was clipped by 6 bases and J by 4 bases, with 6 bases between them.